This is a list of T cell receptor beta chains from one sample in a study of blood T cell repertoires in COVID-19. TCRdb keeps only in-frame clones here, not all; method: immunoSEQ multiplex PCR. Here the sample spans over 150,000 clones, about 80% being singletons. The material sequenced was peripheral blood. The receptors derive from a woman aged 55-70 years with COVID-19, enrolled during active disease. The CDR3 runs from the conserved cysteine through the conserved F or W. D genes are given only for firm matches. The listing skips clone size in some rows; elsewhere it reads once, few, many or a size class.

>-|once|TRBJ2-1|TRBV7-8
CASSEDQANSYNEQFF
TGTGCCAGCAGCGAAGACCAGGCCAACTCCTACAATGAGCAGTTCTTC
>TRBD1|-|TRBJ1-3|TRBV6-5
CASLRTGFQNTIYF
TGTGCCAGTCTTCGGACAGGGTTTCAGAACACCATATATTTT
>-|-|TRBJ1-5|TRBV6-5
CASRGSSNQPQHF
TGTGCCAGCAGAGGGAGCAGCAATCAGCCCCAGCATTTT
>-|-|TRBJ1-1|TRBV11-2
CASSQGPTNTEAFF
TGTGCCAGCAGCCAGGGGCCCACGAACACTGAAGCTTTCTTT
>TRBD1|-|TRBJ1-6|TRBV10-3
CAISQTGDSPLHF
TGTGCCATCAGTCAGACAGGGGATTCACCCCTCCACTTT
>-|-|TRBJ2-1|TRBV6-1
CASSESPASEFF
TGTGCCAGCAGTGAAAGCCCCGCTAGCGAGTTCTTC
>TRBD1|-|TRBJ1-5|TRBV5-6
CASSLAGGQGAEPQHF
TGTGCCAGCAGCTTGGCCGGGGGACAGGGGGCAGAACCCCAGCATTTT
>-|-|TRBJ1-5|TRBV3-1/TRBV3-2
CASSQGAGVSNQPQHF
TGTGCCAGCAGCCAAGGGGCAGGGGTAAGCAATCAGCCCCAGCATTTT
>-|once|TRBJ1-2|TRBV7-9
CASSLSGRGGGYTF
TGTGCCAGCAGCTTATCCGGCCGTGGAGGTGGCTACACCTTC
>-|-|TRBJ1-6|TRBV10-2
CASSESPNSPLHF
TGCGCCAGCAGTGAGTCCCCAAATTCACCCCTCCACTTT
>-|-|TRBJ2-3|TRBV5-4
CASSAQLRRSLTDTQYF
TGTGCCAGCAGCGCACAACTAAGAAGGTCACTCACAGATACGCAGTATTTT
>-|-|TRBJ2-7|TRBV18
CASSPQGNGYEQYF
TGTGCCAGCTCACCACAGGGGAACGGCTACGAGCAGTACTTC
>-|-|TRBJ1-4|TRBV6-6
CASSSQGGEKLFF
TGTGCCAGCAGTTCTCAAGGAGGCGAAAAACTGTTTTTT
>TRBD1|-|TRBJ2-1|TRBV7-3
CASRPPGGSNEQFF
TGTGCCAGCAGACCCCCAGGGGGCTCAAATGAGCAGTTCTTC
>-|-|TRBJ1-1|TRBV24-1
CATRADMNTEAFF
TGTGCCACCAGGGCAGACATGAACACTGAAGCTTTCTTT
>-|-|TRBJ1-2|TRBV19
CASSIALSGSYTF
TGTGCCAGTAGTATAGCCCTCTCAGGAAGCTACACCTTC
>TRBD1|-|TRBJ1-1|TRBV10-1
CASQPGGANTEAFF
TGCGCCAGCCAGCCAGGGGGCGCGAACACTGAAGCTTTCTTT
>TRBD1|-|TRBJ1-2|TRBV27
CASSPRTGGMDYGYTF
TGTGCCAGCAGTCCCCGGACAGGCGGAATGGACTATGGCTACACCTTC
>-|few|TRBJ2-1|TRBV19
CATLDWAYNEQFF
TGTGCCACCTTGGACTGGGCCTACAATGAGCAGTTCTTC
>-|-|TRBJ1-1|TRBV7-9
CASTLQGELHTEAFF
TGTGCCAGCACCCTTCAGGGTGAATTGCACACTGAAGCTTTCTTT
>-|-|TRBJ2-1|TRBV9
CASSDAGDEQFF
TGTGCCAGCAGCGACGCGGGCGATGAGCAGTTCTTC
>TRBD1|-|TRBJ2-6|TRBV27
CASSLGLGTGRTGVLTF
TGTGCCAGCAGTTTAGGGTTAGGGACAGGGAGGACGGGCGTCCTGACTTTC
>TRBD1|-|TRBJ1-6|TRBV5-1
CASSLGTGQNSPLHF
TGCGCCAGCAGCTTGGGGACAGGGCAGAATTCACCCCTCCACTTT
>-|-|TRBJ1-2|TRBV29-1
CSVHDSSYGYTF
TGCAGCGTTCACGACTCATCCTATGGCTACACCTTC
>-|-|TRBJ1-2|TRBV18
CASSPPGRVTTPVEGYTF
TGTGCCAGCTCACCACCGGGGCGAGTGACGACCCCCGTGGAGGGCTACACCTTC
>-|-|TRBJ1-1|TRBV7-6
CASSLDRARGDTEAFF
TGTGCCAGCAGCTTAGACAGGGCCAGGGGTGACACTGAAGCTTTCTTT
>-|-|TRBJ1-1|TRBV4-1
CASSHPGQTNTEAFF
TGCGCCAGCAGCCACCCAGGACAGACGAACACTGAAGCTTTCTTT
>-|once|TRBJ2-4|TRBV2
CASIGTGVAKNIQYF
TGTGCCAGCATAGGGACTGGAGTAGCCAAAAACATTCAGTACTTC
>-|-|TRBJ1-1|TRBV11-2
CASSENRAGGTEAFF
TGTGCCAGCAGCGAAAACAGGGCGGGGGGAACTGAAGCTTTCTTT
>TRBD1|-|TRBJ2-7|TRBV10-1
CASSTGTVNVEQYF
TGCGCCAGCAGTACCGGGACAGTGAATGTCGAGCAGTACTTC
>-|-|TRBJ2-2|TRBV11-1
CASSLDWNTGELFF
TGTGCCAGCAGCTTAGACTGGAACACCGGGGAGCTGTTTTTT
>TRBD1|-|TRBJ2-3|TRBV14
CASSQDWGTGRDTQYF
TGTGCCAGCAGCCAAGATTGGGGGACAGGGCGGGATACGCAGTATTTT
>TRBD1|once|TRBJ1-6|TRBV3-1/TRBV3-2
CASSPDLTGSSPLHF
TGTGCCAGCAGCCCCGATCTGACAGGGAGTTCACCCCTCCACTTT
>-|-|TRBJ1-5|TRBV15
CATSRGTREPQHF
TGTGCCACCAGCAGAGGGACGCGGGAGCCCCAGCATTTT
>-|-|TRBJ2-3|TRBV7-9
CASSSWQGTDTQYF
TGTGCCAGCAGCTCGTGGCAGGGTACAGATACGCAGTATTTT
>-|-|TRBJ1-1|TRBV6-5
CASSYSRNLNTEAFF
TGTGCCAGCAGTTACTCGAGAAACCTGAACACTGAAGCTTTCTTT
>TRBD2|-|TRBJ2-1|TRBV24-1
CATSGNSGRAIGYNEQFF
TGTGCCACCAGTGGAAATAGCGGGAGGGCGATCGGCTACAATGAGCAGTTCTTC
>-|-|TRBJ1-2|TRBV3-1/TRBV3-2
CASSQGGPSYGYTF
TGTGCCAGCAGCCAAGGGGGGCCATCCTATGGCTACACCTTC
>-|-|TRBJ1-1|TRBV14
CASSQVTGPNTEAFF
TGTGCCAGCAGCCAAGTAACAGGACCCAACACTGAAGCTTTCTTT
>TRBD1|-|TRBJ1-6|TRBV5-4
CASSTGDNSPLHF
TGTGCCAGCTCGACAGGGGATAATTCACCCCTCCACTTT
>TRBD1|-|TRBJ1-6|TRBV18
CASSPAGQLNSPLHF
TGTGCCAGCTCACCGGCGGGACAGCTTAATTCACCCCTCCACTTT
>TRBD1|few|TRBJ1-2|TRBV4-1
CASSHSTGVYGYTF
TGCGCCAGCAGCCACTCCACAGGGGTCTATGGCTACACCTTC
>-|-|TRBJ1-5|TRBV4-1
CASSQGGDNQPQHF
TGCGCCAGCAGCCAAGGGGGAGACAATCAGCCCCAGCATTTT
>-|many|TRBJ1-2|TRBV9
CASTRESGPTNYGYTF
TGTGCCAGCACCCGGGAGTCAGGGCCTACGAACTATGGCTACACCTTC
>TRBD1|-|TRBJ1-5|TRBV19
CASSSSGTGGNQPQHF
TGTGCCAGTAGTTCCTCCGGGACAGGGGGTAATCAGCCCCAGCATTTT
>-|once|TRBJ1-3|TRBV19
CASSSWDKSSGNTIYF
TGTGCCAGTAGTAGTTGGGACAAGAGCTCTGGAAACACCATATATTTT
>TRBD1|-|TRBJ1-1|TRBV6-5
CASSRTGGGTEAFF
TGTGCCAGCAGTCGGACAGGGGGAGGCACTGAAGCTTTCTTT
>TRBD1|-|TRBJ1-1|TRBV18
CASSPRQGARGNTEAFF
TGTGCCAGCTCACCACGGCAGGGGGCTCGGGGGAACACTGAAGCTTTCTTT
>-|-|TRBJ1-1|TRBV9
CASSVAEGTTNTEAFF
TGTGCCAGCAGCGTAGCGGAGGGTACCACAAACACTGAAGCTTTCTTT
>TRBD2|-|TRBJ2-1|TRBV9
CASSVAPGSGDTEQFF
TGTGCCAGCAGCGTAGCTCCCGGTAGCGGGGACACGGAGCAGTTCTTC
>TRBD2|once|TRBJ2-5|TRBV3-1/TRBV3-2
CASSQAAGGWRETQYF
TGTGCCAGCAGCCAAGCGGCGGGGGGATGGCGGGAGACCCAGTACTTC
>-|-|TRBJ1-1|TRBV7-3
CASSLGQNTEAFF
TGTGCCAGCAGCCTTGGACAGAACACTGAAGCTTTCTTT
>TRBD1|-|TRBJ2-2|TRBV4-2
CASSQDRDRGRSQTGELFF
TGTGCCAGCAGCCAAGACCGAGACAGGGGGCGCTCACAGACCGGGGAGCTGTTTTTT
>-|-|TRBJ1-2|TRBV5-1
CASSLAGQAANYGYTF
TGCGCCAGCAGCTTGGCTGGGCAGGCCGCTAACTATGGCTACACCTTC
>-|-|TRBJ2-1|TRBV5-8
CASSLPLPGEQFF
TGTGCCAGCAGCTTACCCCTCCCGGGGGAGCAGTTCTTC
>-|-|TRBJ1-5|TRBV9
CASSGSRDIQPQHF
TGTGCCAGCAGCGGATCCAGGGATATTCAGCCCCAGCATTTT
>TRBD1|-|TRBJ2-5|TRBV6-6
CASSYGRGQETQYF
TGTGCCAGCAGTTACGGCAGGGGGCAAGAGACCCAGTACTTC